The present T cell receptor (beta chain) was sequenced within a study of shared clonotypes between healthy human individuals. Once extracted for a subset, genomic DNA was divided evenly among several immunoSEQ plates. Per the original methods: In the immunoSEQ data, sequences were junction-only and lacked quality scores, so filtering differed. Profiled with immunoSEQ multiplex PCR; TCRdb holds only in-frame clones, not every one. V, J and clone size reflect that table, while D and trimming were determined from the DNA. The profile shows 1 million to 1.2 million clones, 60% to 80% of them singletons. Worth noting for this clone: Its antigen remains unidentified.

Study-wide results and caveats: The sharing of roughly 5% of naive CD4 clonotypes was seen across a handful of donors.

The source material was memory CD4+ T cells from PBMCs. The subset: CD45RA-negative fraction. This TCR was sampled from a man aged 18 to 29 in good health. Some clones in this sample may be carry-over from other donors' samples.

The CDR3 DNA follows: TGTGCCAGCAGACTCGGGACGTACTCCTACGAGCAGTACTTC. Translating it yields CASRLGTYSYEQYF. The chain joins TRBV6-5 to TRBJ2-7; the D call may be TRBD1 or TRBD2 (5 bases each). The germline V gene has CDR1 MNHEY and CDR2 SVGAGI. V was trimmed by 6 bases and J by 0 bases, leaving 12 bases between them. The CDR3 has 14 residues.